This T cell receptor beta chain was recorded in a study of CD8+ T cells in alopecia areata. Findings and limits, study-wide: Higher clonality was seen in lesional scalp than in normal scalp, especially in alopecia totalis/universalis. Scalp repertoires also include resident alphabeta T cells from normal skin.

It was from PBMCs that CD4+ and CD8+ T cells were sorted. To note about this clone: As yet, its antigen is unknown.

Investigators isolated RNA and reverse transcribed it into cDNA to act as the sequencing template. Assay used: immunoSEQ multiplex PCR; TCRdb lists only in-frame clones, some missing. The sample carries some 100,000 clones, about 60% recorded once. Germline CDR1 is SQVTM and CDR2 is ANQGSEA. Trimming left V 0 bases short and J 1 base short, with 8 bases between. The CDR3 is 14 amino acids. The chain combines TRBV29-1 with TRBJ2-3; D gene uncertain. This receptor was taken from a human donor in good health. The sample taken for sequencing was CD4+ T cells sorted from blood. For the CDR3, the DNA is TGCAGCGTTGAAGATCAACTACGCACAGATACGCAGTATTTT. It encodes CSVEDQLRTDTQYF.